This T cell receptor (beta chain) was recovered during a study of blood T cells in healthy people across ages. General study findings and limits: Without sorted subsets, naive and antigen-experienced compartments could not be conclusively compared.

Together with a sample-barcoded 5' primer, a J-beta primer mix was included in a second PCR lasting about 7 to 12 cycles. The yield of each sample was at least 3 million CDR3-containing paired-end reads. MiXCR, applied by TCRdb to the 5' RACE reads, yields one record per CDR3 protein. This table holds approximately 880,000 distinct CDR3 sequences, 48% found once. The CDR3 length is 14 residues. Per the germline V gene, CDR1 is SGHRS and CDR2 is YFSETQ. Trimming at V came to 4 bases and at J to 7 bases, leaving 7 bases not matched to a gene. Concerning this clonotype: Antigen unknown. With a much larger clone just one base away, this may be a read error.

Sequencing input: blood. The chain couples TRBV5-1 to TRBJ2-1; 8 nucleotides agree with TRBD1. The sequence was collected from a man younger than 45 in good health. CDR3 sequence: CASSVGQGRNEQFF. The CDR3 coding sequence is TGCGCCAGCAGCGTAGGACAGGGTAGGAATGAGCAGTTCTTC.